These T cell receptor beta chains were read from a single sample in a study of shared clonotypes between healthy human individuals. The repertoire was sequenced with immunoSEQ multiplex PCR; TCRdb's copy has only in-frame clones and lacks some. Counted here are about 480,000 clones, 79% occurring once; the ten biggest clones make up over 10%. Input material: PBMCs. These receptors originate from a woman aged 40 to 49 in good health. Some clones in this sample may be carry-over from other donors' samples. CDR3s include the opening cysteine and the closing phenylalanine or tryptophan. The D gene is left open where the match is weak. Some rows mark clone size as missing; the rest say once, few, many or name a class of expanded clone.

clone_size | j_call | d_call | v_call | cdr3_aa | cdr3_nt
. | TRBJ1-3 | . | TRBV2 | CASSESGQLSGNTIYF | TGTGCCAGCAGTGAATCTGGACAGCTCTCTGGAAACACCATATATTTT
. | TRBJ1-5 | TRBD1 | TRBV5-1 | CASRPTGGSGPQHF | TGCGCCAGCAGACCAACAGGGGGCAGTGGGCCCCAGCATTTT
. | TRBJ2-1 | TRBD1 | TRBV7-9 | CASSPDRGYPYNEQFF | TGTGCCAGCAGTCCCGACAGGGGGTATCCCTACAATGAGCAGTTCTTC
once | TRBJ2-7 | . | TRBV6-1 | CASSVRDSYEQYF | TGTGCCAGCAGTGTGCGGGACAGCTACGAGCAGTACTTC
. | TRBJ1-1 | . | TRBV30 | CAGSRAPEAFF | TGTGCCGGATCCAGGGCCCCTGAAGCTTTCTTT
. | TRBJ2-3 | TRBD2 | TRBV4-1 | CASSQIPLLLAGYTDTQYF | TGCGCCAGCAGCCAGATCCCCCTCCTCCTAGCGGGGTACACAGATACGCAGTATTTT
. | TRBJ2-7 | . | TRBV7-9 | CASSLALFPYEQYF | TGTGCCAGCAGCTTAGCGTTGTTTCCCTACGAGCAGTACTTC
. | TRBJ2-7 | TRBD2 | TRBV6-5 | CASSYSSLAAFYEQYF | TGTGCCAGCAGTTACTCGAGCCTAGCGGCCTTCTACGAGCAGTACTTC
. | TRBJ2-7 | . | TRBV5-1 | CASRSRGDYEQYF | TGCGCCAGCAGATCAAGGGGGGACTACGAGCAGTACTTC
. | TRBJ2-5 | TRBD2 | TRBV18 | CASSREFAGETQYF | TGTGCCAGCTCGCGGGAGTTTGCTGGAGAGACCCAGTACTTC
. | TRBJ2-1 | . | TRBV19 | CASSMTGTGYNEQFF | TGTGCCAGTAGTATGACGGGGACTGGGTACAATGAGCAGTTCTTC
. | TRBJ1-1 | TRBD1 | TRBV27 | CASLGGAEAFF | TGTGCCAGCTTAGGGGGCGCTGAAGCTTTCTTT
. | TRBJ2-7 | TRBD2 | TRBV28 | CASQGREDSYEQYF | TGTGCCAGCCAAGGCCGGGAGGATTCCTACGAGCAGTACTTC
. | TRBJ1-1 | . | TRBV10-3 | CAINRQVDTEAFF | TGTGCCATCAATCGACAGGTGGACACTGAAGCTTTCTTT
. | TRBJ2-7 | TRBD1 | TRBV27 | CASSWAGGRYEQYF | TGTGCCAGCAGTTGGGCAGGGGGCCGGTACGAGCAGTACTTC
. | TRBJ2-7 | TRBD1 | TRBV5-6 | CASSPTGTASYEQYF | TGTGCCAGCAGCCCAACCGGGACAGCCTCCTACGAGCAGTACTTC
. | TRBJ1-2 | . | TRBV14 | CASSQQGLYGYTF | TGTGCCAGCAGCCAACAGGGGCTCTATGGCTACACCTTC
. | TRBJ2-1 | TRBD2 | TRBV6-4 | CASPTKMAGVPCPIHVEQFF | TGTGCCAGCCCGACTAAGATGGCGGGAGTTCCCTGCCCCATACACGTTGAGCAGTTCTTC
once | TRBJ2-3 | . | TRBV7-9 | CASSLSGRPPDTQYF | TGTGCCAGCAGCTTAAGTGGGAGGCCCCCAGATACGCAGTATTTT
. | TRBJ2-3 | TRBD2 | TRBV14 | CASSLTSGITDTQYF | TGTGCCAGCAGCCTTACTAGCGGCATCACAGATACGCAGTATTTT
. | TRBJ2-1 | . | TRBV5-1 | CASSLNSQSEQFF | TGCGCCAGCAGCTTGAATTCCCAGAGTGAGCAGTTCTTC
. | TRBJ2-1 | TRBD2 | TRBV5-1 | CASSLRLAEYNEQFF | TGCGCCAGCAGCTTGAGACTAGCGGAATACAATGAGCAGTTCTTC
. | TRBJ1-5 | . | TRBV19 | CASSIGDSNQPQHF | TGTGCCAGTAGTATAGGCGACAGCAATCAGCCCCAGCATTTT
. | TRBJ1-3 | TRBD1 | TRBV7-9 | CASSSLLQGGRIENTIYF | TGTGCCAGCAGCTCGCTCCTCCAGGGGGGCCGCATTGAAAACACCATATATTTT
. | TRBJ1-5 | . | TRBV30 | CAWAWGSNQPQHF | TGTGCCTGGGCCTGGGGGAGCAATCAGCCCCAGCATTTT
many | TRBJ2-5 | TRBD2 | TRBV15 | CATSRDGLSGRAGKTQYF | TGTGCCACCAGCAGAGATGGGCTTAGCGGGAGGGCCGGAAAGACCCAGTACTTC
few | TRBJ2-7 | . | TRBV10-3 | CAISEVQGPYEQYF | TGTGCCATCAGTGAGGTCCAGGGGCCCTACGAGCAGTACTTC
once | TRBJ2-5 | TRBD2 | TRBV2 | CASSGQTGTSAPRETQYF | TGTGCCAGCAGCGGGCAGACCGGGACTAGCGCCCCAAGGGAGACCCAGTACTTC
. | TRBJ2-2 | TRBD2 | TRBV27 | CASSPWGLAGGLTGELFF | TGTGCCAGCAGTCCCTGGGGGCTAGCGGGAGGGCTCACCGGGGAGCTGTTTTTT
. | TRBJ2-1 | . | TRBV19 | CASSPLGRGNNEQFF | TGTGCCAGTAGTCCCCTCGGGCGGGGAAACAATGAGCAGTTCTTC
. | TRBJ1-5 | TRBD1 | TRBV28 | CASSSPGQGVNQPQHF | TGTGCCAGCAGTAGTCCGGGACAGGGGGTCAATCAGCCCCAGCATTTT
. | TRBJ2-5 | . | TRBV28 | CASSFPWRERGETQYF | TGTGCCAGCAGTTTCCCCTGGCGGGAAAGGGGAGAGACCCAGTACTTC
once | TRBJ2-1 | . | TRBV9 | CASSKGRLAYNEQFF | TGTGCCAGCAGCAAAGGCCGACTAGCCTACAATGAGCAGTTCTTC
. | TRBJ2-5 | TRBD2 | TRBV5-1 | CASSFGLAGEETQYF | TGCGCCAGCAGCTTCGGGTTAGCGGGAGAAGAGACCCAGTACTTC
. | TRBJ1-2 | TRBD1 | TRBV19 | CASSTRQGAEGYTF | TGTGCCAGTAGTACAAGACAGGGGGCTGAAGGCTACACCTTC
. | TRBJ2-2 | . | TRBV7-2 | CASSAPPDNTGELFF | TGTGCCAGCAGCGCCCCCCCGGACAACACCGGGGAGCTGTTTTTT
few | TRBJ1-1 | . | TRBV18 | CASSPRRSEAFF | TGTGCCAGCTCACCCCGGAGGTCTGAAGCTTTCTTT
. | TRBJ1-4 | . | TRBV18 | CASSPGSANEKLFF | TGTGCCAGCTCACCAGGGTCGGCTAATGAAAAACTGTTTTTT
. | TRBJ2-7 | TRBD1 | TRBV6-5 | CASRPLGTGGSEQYF | TGTGCCAGCAGACCACTCGGGACAGGGGGTTCCGAGCAGTACTTC
. | TRBJ2-7 | TRBD1 | TRBV5-1 | CASGTDYEQYF | TGCGCCAGCGGGACAGACTACGAGCAGTACTTC
. | TRBJ2-7 | . | TRBV11-2 | CASSLDGPETYEQYF | TGTGCCAGCAGCTTAGATGGCCCGGAAACCTACGAGCAGTACTTC